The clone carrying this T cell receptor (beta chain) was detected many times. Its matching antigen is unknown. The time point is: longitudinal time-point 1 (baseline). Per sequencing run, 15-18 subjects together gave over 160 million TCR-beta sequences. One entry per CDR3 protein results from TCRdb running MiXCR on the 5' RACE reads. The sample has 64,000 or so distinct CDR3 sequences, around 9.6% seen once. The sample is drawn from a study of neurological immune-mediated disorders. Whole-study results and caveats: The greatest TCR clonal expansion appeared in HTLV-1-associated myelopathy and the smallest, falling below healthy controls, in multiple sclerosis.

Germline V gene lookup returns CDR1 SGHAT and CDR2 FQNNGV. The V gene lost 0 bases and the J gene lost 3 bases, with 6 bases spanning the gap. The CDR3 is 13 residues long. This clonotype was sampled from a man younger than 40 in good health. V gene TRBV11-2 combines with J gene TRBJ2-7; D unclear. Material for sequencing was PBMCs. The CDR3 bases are TGTGCCAGCAGCTTAGAGCTAGGCTACGAGCAGTACTTC. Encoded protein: CASSLELGYEQYF.